A selection of T cell receptor beta chains follows, all from one sample in a study of OX40 agonist ivuxolimab in advanced cancers. Here immunoSEQ multiplex PCR was the method, and the copy in TCRdb shows in-frame clones only, minus some. The sample yields under 55,000 clones, about 90% seen once. The sample consisted of CD4+ or CD8+ T cells sorted from blood, taken in a trial of the OX40 agonist ivuxolimab. Source of these receptors: an adult with an advanced solid tumor such as melanoma, head and neck, liver or kidney cancer. The CDR3 runs from the conserved cysteine through the conserved F or W. D genes are given only for firm matches. Expanded clones are given a class, and other clones once, few, many or no size at all.

DNA: TGCGCCAGCAGGGAAAGAGGGGTTGCGGATGGCTACACCTTC; CDR3: CASRERGVADGYTF; J: TRBJ1-2; D: .; size: .; V: TRBV10-2
DNA: TGTGCCAGCAGCGCTAGCGGCTACACAGATACGCAGTATTTT; CDR3: CASSASGYTDTQYF; J: TRBJ2-3; D: TRBD2; size: .; V: TRBV6-1
DNA: TGTGCCAGCAGCCTGGAGCGGGCCACAGATACGCAGTATTTT; CDR3: CASSLERATDTQYF; J: TRBJ2-3; D: .; size: .; V: TRBV7-6
DNA: TGTGCCAGCAGTCCGGGGCCGAACTTC; CDR3: CASSPGPNF; J: TRBJ1-2; D: .; size: .; V: TRBV6-6
DNA: TGTGCCAGCAGTTCTGGGGACATTCAGTACTTC; CDR3: CASSSGDIQYF; J: TRBJ2-4; D: .; size: .; V: TRBV9
DNA: TGTGCCAGCAGCCAAGATCCAGATGTCCCGGGAGTCCTGTACAATGAGCAGTTCTTC; CDR3: CASSQDPDVPGVLYNEQFF; J: TRBJ2-1; D: .; size: .; V: TRBV4-2
DNA: TGTGCCAGCAGGATGCTAGGGGGTAGCAATCAGCCCCAGCATTTT; CDR3: CASRMLGGSNQPQHF; J: TRBJ1-5; D: .; size: .; V: TRBV7-2
DNA: TGTGCCAGCAGCTTTTTTTCTAGCGGGAACAATGAGCAGTTCTTC; CDR3: CASSFFSSGNNEQFF; J: TRBJ2-1; D: TRBD2; size: .; V: TRBV7-6
DNA: TGTGCCAGCAGCTTCGGCGAAAATTCACCCCTCCACTTT; CDR3: CASSFGENSPLHF; J: TRBJ1-6; D: .; size: .; V: TRBV5-4
DNA: TGTGCCAGCAGCCAAGTTGACCGGGAGGTTAATTTCGAGCAGTACTTC; CDR3: CASSQVDREVNFEQYF; J: TRBJ2-7; D: TRBD2; size: .; V: TRBV4-2
DNA: TGTGCCAGCAGCTTCACACTAGCGGGAGGGACCTACGAGCAGTACTTC; CDR3: CASSFTLAGGTYEQYF; J: TRBJ2-7; D: TRBD2; size: once; V: TRBV11-2
DNA: TGCGCCAGCAGCCGACCGGGACCCTCTGCAAGGTACTTC; CDR3: CASSRPGPSARYF; J: TRBJ2-7; D: .; size: .; V: TRBV4-1
DNA: TGCAGCGTGCCCCGGGACAGGGGGCCCAATGAGCAGTTCTTC; CDR3: CSVPRDRGPNEQFF; J: TRBJ2-1; D: TRBD1; size: .; V: TRBV29-1
DNA: TGCAGCGTTTTTAGCGGGGGGGCCTTCAATGAGCAGTTCTTC; CDR3: CSVFSGGAFNEQFF; J: TRBJ2-1; D: TRBD2; size: .; V: TRBV29-1
DNA: TGTGCCAGCGGTCCGGAGAACACTGAAGCTTTCTTT; CDR3: CASGPENTEAFF; J: TRBJ1-1; D: .; size: few; V: TRBV9
DNA: TGTGCCAGCAGCGGCGGGTCCGAGCAGTACTTC; CDR3: CASSGGSEQYF; J: TRBJ2-7; D: .; size: few; V: TRBV7-9
DNA: TGTGCCAGCAGTTACGAGGGGACTAGCGGTTCCTACGAGCAGTACTTC; CDR3: CASSYEGTSGSYEQYF; J: TRBJ2-7; D: TRBD2; size: .; V: TRBV6-5
DNA: TGTGCCAGCAGTTTTATCTGGAGCGGGGGGACCGGTTTGGTAGAGACCCAGTACTTC; CDR3: CASSFIWSGGTGLVETQYF; J: TRBJ2-5; D: TRBD2; size: .; V: TRBV27
DNA: TGCAGTGCGTGGGGCCTTAATGAGCAGTTCTTC; CDR3: CSAWGLNEQFF; J: TRBJ2-1; D: .; size: once; V: TRBV20-1
DNA: TGTGCCAGCAGCCTTACCGACGAACAGGGAAAAGCTTTCTTT; CDR3: CASSLTDEQGKAFF; J: TRBJ1-1; D: .; size: .; V: TRBV9
DNA: TGTGCCAGCAGTGAAGGAGGGGGGGGACAGTCTATTTTTCCCGGGGAGCTGTTTTTT; CDR3: CASSEGGGGQSIFPGELFF; J: TRBJ2-2; D: .; size: .; V: TRBV6-1
DNA: TGCGCCAGCAGCTTGGACCGGGGGTATGGTGAGACCCAGTACTTC; CDR3: CASSLDRGYGETQYF; J: TRBJ2-5; D: .; size: .; V: TRBV5-1
DNA: TGTGCCAGCGGCCTTGCGGGTAGGGGCTACACCTTC; CDR3: CASGLAGRGYTF; J: TRBJ1-2; D: .; size: .; V: TRBV27
DNA: TGCAGCGTTGATTCGGCGGCGGGCGGAAACTACGAGCAGTACTTC; CDR3: CSVDSAAGGNYEQYF; J: TRBJ2-7; D: .; size: few; V: TRBV29-1
DNA: TGTGCCAGCAGCCGGGGACAGGGGATTTATGGCTACACCTTC; CDR3: CASSRGQGIYGYTF; J: TRBJ1-2; D: TRBD1; size: once; V: TRBV14
DNA: TGTGCCAGCAGCTATGGCGGGGGGTCATTAGAGCAGTTCTTC; CDR3: CASSYGGGSLEQFF; J: TRBJ2-1; D: TRBD2; size: .; V: TRBV7-9
DNA: TGTGCCAGCAGTTTTTTTGCAGGGGGCAGTGGGACTGAAGCTTTCTTT; CDR3: CASSFFAGGSGTEAFF; J: TRBJ1-1; D: TRBD1; size: .; V: TRBV7-8
DNA: TGTGCCAGCAGCCTTAGAATTAGTCAGGGGACCTCTGGGGCCAACGTCCTGACTTTC; CDR3: CASSLRISQGTSGANVLTF; J: TRBJ2-6; D: .; size: .; V: TRBV9
DNA: TGTGCCAGCAGACCGGGACTGCTGCACAAAGAGACCCAGTACTTC; CDR3: CASRPGLLHKETQYF; J: TRBJ2-5; D: .; size: few; V: TRBV6-5
DNA: TGTGCCATCAGTGAGTCTGCAGGCAGGGGGGAGACCCAGTACTTC; CDR3: CAISESAGRGETQYF; J: TRBJ2-5; D: TRBD1; size: .; V: TRBV10-3
DNA: TGTGCCAGTAGTATTCGGGTGAACACTGAAGCTTTCTTT; CDR3: CASSIRVNTEAFF; J: TRBJ1-1; D: .; size: .; V: TRBV19
DNA: TGTGCCAGCAGCTTGAACACAGTCTATGGCTACACCTTC; CDR3: CASSLNTVYGYTF; J: TRBJ1-2; D: .; size: .; V: TRBV5-5
DNA: TGCGCCAGCAGCTTCGGGGCCAGGGCGAGAGGGGCCAACGTCCTGACTTTC; CDR3: CASSFGARARGANVLTF; J: TRBJ2-6; D: .; size: .; V: TRBV5-1
DNA: TGCGCCAGCAGCCAAGCTTATAGCAATCAGCCCCAGCATTTT; CDR3: CASSQAYSNQPQHF; J: TRBJ1-5; D: .; size: .; V: TRBV4-1
DNA: TGCGCCAGCAGCCCGGGGTCGGGAAACACTGAAGCTTTCTTT; CDR3: CASSPGSGNTEAFF; J: TRBJ1-1; D: .; size: .; V: TRBV5-1
DNA: TGTGCCAGCAGCTTTGACAGGGTTGCATTTTACACCTTC; CDR3: CASSFDRVAFYTF; J: TRBJ1-2; D: .; size: .; V: TRBV21-1
DNA: TGTGCCAGCAGACCCCGGGCTTCCGGGGCCAACGTCCTGACTTTC; CDR3: CASRPRASGANVLTF; J: TRBJ2-6; D: .; size: .; V: TRBV6-4
DNA: TGCGCCAGCAGCTTAAGGACAGGTCCCGATCAGCCCCAGCATTTT; CDR3: CASSLRTGPDQPQHF; J: TRBJ1-5; D: TRBD1; size: .; V: TRBV5-1
DNA: TGTGCCAGCAGCTCATTAGGAGGGGGAAGGACAGATACGCAGTATTTT; CDR3: CASSSLGGGRTDTQYF; J: TRBJ2-3; D: .; size: .; V: TRBV7-3
DNA: TGTGCCAGCAGCCTTACGTTGACAGGTGTTAGCTCCTACGAGCAGTACTTC; CDR3: CASSLTLTGVSSYEQYF; J: TRBJ2-7; D: .; size: .; V: TRBV28
DNA: TGTGCCAGCAGCTCCGACAGGCTGAACACTGAAGCTTTCTTT; CDR3: CASSSDRLNTEAFF; J: TRBJ1-1; D: .; size: few; V: TRBV7-9
DNA: TGTGCCAGCAGCTTAATGCAGGGTAGCACAGATACGCAGTATTTT; CDR3: CASSLMQGSTDTQYF; J: TRBJ2-3; D: .; size: .; V: TRBV11-2
DNA: TGTGCCAGCAGCCGAATTGAGAGCGGGAGAACAGATACGCAGTATTTT; CDR3: CASSRIESGRTDTQYF; J: TRBJ2-3; D: TRBD2; size: .; V: TRBV7-9
DNA: TGTGCCAGCACCACGACCGGGGCCGGGGAGCTGTTTTTT; CDR3: CASTTTGAGELFF; J: TRBJ2-2; D: .; size: few; V: TRBV2
DNA: TGTGCCAGCAGCCCCCCGGACAGCTCCTACGAGCAGTACTTC; CDR3: CASSPPDSSYEQYF; J: TRBJ2-7; D: .; size: .; V: TRBV13
DNA: TGTGCCAGCAGCGGTTACAGGGGGCGCGAGCAGTACTTC; CDR3: CASSGYRGREQYF; J: TRBJ2-7; D: TRBD1; size: once; V: TRBV13
DNA: TGTGCCAGAACACCCAGCGGGAGGTATAGGGAGCAGTACTTC; CDR3: CARTPSGRYREQYF; J: TRBJ2-7; D: TRBD2; size: .; V: TRBV5-3
DNA: TGTGCCAGCAGCTTGGTTGGGGGACAGCGGACTTATGGCTACACCTTC; CDR3: CASSLVGGQRTYGYTF; J: TRBJ1-2; D: TRBD1; size: .; V: TRBV5-4
DNA: TGCGCCAGCAGTGATTCAGGGCGGGAGACCGGGGAGCTGTTTTTT; CDR3: CASSDSGRETGELFF; J: TRBJ2-2; D: TRBD2; size: few; V: TRBV10-1
DNA: TGTGCCAGCAGCTACGAGCAGTACTTC; CDR3: CASSYEQYF; J: TRBJ2-7; D: .; size: once; V: TRBV9
DNA: TGCGCCAGCAGCTTGGTTAGGGGAGACAGGGGCGAGCTTAGTACAGATACGCAGTATTTT; CDR3: CASSLVRGDRGELSTDTQYF; J: TRBJ2-3; D: TRBD1; size: .; V: TRBV5-1
DNA: TGTGCCAGCAGCCTTCGGGACAGGAGTAATGAAAAACTGTTTTTT; CDR3: CASSLRDRSNEKLFF; J: TRBJ1-4; D: TRBD1; size: .; V: TRBV7-9
DNA: TGTGCCAGCAGTTTTTCCTCGGGAGGCTCCTACGAGCAGTACTTC; CDR3: CASSFSSGGSYEQYF; J: TRBJ2-7; D: TRBD2; size: .; V: TRBV27
DNA: TGTGCCAGCAGCTTAGGGCCCTCCCTAGGAGAGGATACGCAGTATTTT; CDR3: CASSLGPSLGEDTQYF; J: TRBJ2-3; D: .; size: .; V: TRBV7-2
DNA: TGTGCCAGCAGCTTAGGAGGTTCCTACGAGCAGTACTTC; CDR3: CASSLGGSYEQYF; J: TRBJ2-7; D: .; size: .; V: TRBV13
DNA: TGTGCCAGCAGCTTAAGGTTTGCGGACGGGGATACGCAGTATTTT; CDR3: CASSLRFADGDTQYF; J: TRBJ2-3; D: .; size: .; V: TRBV11-2
DNA: TGTGCCACCTCTAGCGTCAAAAACATTCAGTACTTC; CDR3: CATSSVKNIQYF; J: TRBJ2-4; D: .; size: .; V: TRBV6-5
DNA: TGTGCCACCCATTACGAGCAGTACTTC; CDR3: CATHYEQYF; J: TRBJ2-7; D: .; size: once; V: TRBV6-1